This T cell receptor beta chain was profiled in a study of blood T cell repertoires in COVID-19. About the study: Samples of COVID-19 (acute and convalescent) were obtained from the United States, Italy and Spain.

This table comes from immunoSEQ multiplex PCR, and its TCRdb copy is limited to in-frame clones, with some not included. Of under 200,000 clones listed, approximately 86% were seen once; the top ten hold 0.99%. Germline CDR1 MNHEY, CDR2 SVGEGT. The CDR3 spans 15 residues. The germline V and J ends were trimmed by 6 bases and 2 bases, with 16 bases remaining between them. The clonotype originates from a young man with acute or convalescent COVID-19. Sequenced: peripheral blood. The rearrangement links TRBV6-2 or TRBV6-3 to TRBJ2-5; TRBD1 is a possible D gene (6 bases). The CDR3 DNA follows: TGTGCCAGCAGCCCGGACAGCAGAGCACAAGAGACCCAGTACTTC. Its protein is CASSPDSRAQETQYF.